This is a list of T cell receptor beta chains from one sample in a study of graft-versus-host responses after intestinal transplantation. The data were produced by immunoSEQ multiplex PCR, yet TCRdb's version contains in-frame clones alone and is incomplete. The sample holds 150,000 or so clones, roughly 91% seen once. These TCRs are of unknown antigen specificity. Specimen: unstimulated CD4+ T cells sorted from spleen or lymph node cells, collected before intestinal transplant. The source is a human donor who received an intestinal transplant. CDR3s include the opening cysteine and the closing phenylalanine or tryptophan. The D gene is left open where the match is weak. Clone size is not always given. Where it is, it says once, few, many or a class for expanded clones.

NA	TRBJ2-5	NA	TRBV9	TGTGCCAGCAGCGTAGTTTTCGGGGAGACCCAGTACTTC	CASSVVFGETQYF
NA	TRBJ1-1	NA	TRBV9	TGTGCCAGCAGCGGGGGAGCCTACACTGAAGCTTTCTTT	CASSGGAYTEAFF
NA	TRBJ1-3	TRBD1	TRBV13	TGTGCCAGCAGCTTAGTTACTCCCTTCGGGACAGGGGGTCGCTCTGGAAACACCATATATTTT	CASSLVTPFGTGGRSGNTIYF
NA	TRBJ1-4	NA	TRBV7-9	TGTGCCAGCAGCTTAGCAGGGGGAAGTGAAAAACTGTTTTTT	CASSLAGGSEKLFF
NA	TRBJ2-4	NA	TRBV7-9	TGTGCCAGCAGCCCCTGGACAGTTCTGGGAGGGGTAGCCAAAAACATTCAGTACTTC	CASSPWTVLGGVAKNIQYF
NA	TRBJ1-2	NA	TRBV5-1	TGCGCCAGCAGCGAGGGCCTCAAAAAACGGGGCTATGGCTACACCTTC	CASSEGLKKRGYGYTF
once	TRBJ2-3	NA	TRBV4-3	TGCGCCAGCAGCCAAGAGATAGACACAGATACGCAGTATTTT	CASSQEIDTDTQYF
few	TRBJ2-7	NA	TRBV19	TGTGCCAGTAGTCATCGGGAATCCTACGAGCAGTACTTC	CASSHRESYEQYF
NA	TRBJ2-7	NA	TRBV18	TGTGCCAGCTCACCAGGGACGGTCTACGAGCAGTACTTC	CASSPGTVYEQYF
NA	TRBJ2-4	NA	TRBV7-2	TGTGCCAGCAGCCCGCAAACAGGGTCACTAGCCAAAAACATTCAGTACTTC	CASSPQTGSLAKNIQYF
NA	TRBJ2-7	NA	TRBV6-6	TGTGCCAGCAGTTACAACGGGAAGAACTACGAGCAGTACTTC	CASSYNGKNYEQYF
NA	TRBJ2-7	TRBD2	TRBV9	TGTGCCAGCAGCGCCGACATAGCGGGGAGCGAGCAGTACTTC	CASSADIAGSEQYF
NA	TRBJ2-5	NA	TRBV7-9	TGTGCCAGCAGCTTTGAGACCCAGTACTTC	CASSFETQYF
once	TRBJ1-5	TRBD1	TRBV30	TGTGCCTGGAGTATAATCGGGGACAGAGACAATCAGCCCCAGCATTTT	CAWSIIGDRDNQPQHF
NA	TRBJ1-5	TRBD1	TRBV4-3	TGCGCCAGCAGCCAAGCCGTGGACAGGGAGGGTCAGCCCCAGCATTTT	CASSQAVDREGQPQHF
NA	TRBJ2-5	NA	TRBV6-5	TGTGCCAGCAGTTACTACTGGGGAGAGACCCAGTACTTC	CASSYYWGETQYF
NA	TRBJ2-7	TRBD1	TRBV27	TGTGCCAGCAGCCTACAGGGGAGCTCCTACGAGCAGTACTTC	CASSLQGSSYEQYF
NA	TRBJ2-5	NA	TRBV18	TGTGCCAGCTCCCCGGCGGAAGAGACCCAGTACTTC	CASSPAEETQYF
NA	TRBJ1-1	NA	TRBV5-1	TGCGCCAGCAGCTTGTCCGGGACGGCGAACACTGAAGCTTTCTTT	CASSLSGTANTEAFF
NA	TRBJ1-6	NA	TRBV19	TGTGCCAGTAGTGTAACAGGGCCCTATAATTCACCCCTCCACTTT	CASSVTGPYNSPLHF
NA	TRBJ2-2	NA	TRBV15	TGTGCCACCAGCACGGATACGAACACCGGGGAGCTGTTTTTT	CATSTDTNTGELFF
NA	TRBJ2-5	NA	TRBV25-1	TGTGCCAGCTCCTCTACAGGAGCCCAGTACTTC	CASSSTGAQYF
NA	TRBJ1-1	NA	TRBV19	TGTGCCAGTCGAGGGAACACTGAAGCTTTCTTT	CASRGNTEAFF
once	TRBJ2-5	NA	TRBV18	TGTGCCAGCTCACTACTTCAGGGGAGGGGAATCAAAGAGACCCAGTACTTC	CASSLLQGRGIKETQYF
once	TRBJ2-7	TRBD1	TRBV6-5	TGTGCCAGCAGTGAAGACAGGGTGCCCTACGAGCAGTACTTC	CASSEDRVPYEQYF
NA	TRBJ2-1	TRBD2	TRBV7-8	TGTGCCAGCAGACTAGCGGTCTACAATGAGCAGTTCTTC	CASRLAVYNEQFF
NA	TRBJ1-3	TRBD1	TRBV10-3	TGTGCCATCAGTGACGGGGACAGGGCCGTTCCGAGAAACACCATATATTTT	CAISDGDRAVPRNTIYF
NA	TRBJ2-4	NA	TRBV7-2	TGTGCCAGCAGCTTAGCGAGGGAGTATCACATTCAGTACTTC	CASSLAREYHIQYF
NA	TRBJ1-2	NA	TRBV11-2	TGTGCCAGCAGCTTAGAACCCAGTCACTATGGCTACACCTTC	CASSLEPSHYGYTF
few	TRBJ1-4	NA	TRBV7-9	TGTGCCAGCAGCTTAGTAGGGGAAAATGAAAAACTGTTTTTT	CASSLVGENEKLFF
NA	TRBJ2-5	NA	TRBV19	TGTGCCAGTAGTATTATGGCACAAGGCCAAGAGACCCAGTACTTC	CASSIMAQGQETQYF
NA	TRBJ2-7	TRBD1	TRBV5-4	TGTGCCAGCAGCCGCCGGGACAGGCGCTCCTACGAGCAGTACTTC	CASSRRDRRSYEQYF
NA	TRBJ1-2	TRBD1	TRBV5-1	TGCGCCAGCGCCGGGACAGCCTCCTATGGCTACACCTTC	CASAGTASYGYTF
NA	TRBJ1-2	TRBD1	TRBV19	TGTGCCAGTAGTATGGACAGGGGATATGAGGGCTACACCTTC	CASSMDRGYEGYTF
NA	TRBJ1-2	NA	TRBV6-1	TGTGCCAGCAGTCCTGGACAGTTAGCGTATGGCTACACCTTC	CASSPGQLAYGYTF
NA	TRBJ2-1	NA	TRBV6-5	TGTGCCAGCAGTTACGAGAGGGCCTACAATGAGCAGTTCTTC	CASSYERAYNEQFF
once	TRBJ1-2	TRBD1	TRBV28	TGTGCCAGCAGTCCAGGGGGGGGAGGCTATGGCTACACCTTC	CASSPGGGGYGYTF
NA	TRBJ1-5	NA	TRBV6-5	TGTGCCAGCAGTTACACGACAGGCAATCAGCCCCAGCATTTT	CASSYTTGNQPQHF
NA	TRBJ2-3	NA	TRBV10-3	TGTGCCATCAGTGGGGGGCGAGCGGATACGCAGTATTTT	CAISGGRADTQYF
NA	TRBJ1-1	NA	TRBV11-2	TGTGCCAGCAGCCTAGGAGGAGGACTGGTCGATCCGAACACTGAAGCTTTCTTT	CASSLGGGLVDPNTEAFF
NA	TRBJ1-4	NA	TRBV29-1	TGCAGCGTCCAGGGTGAAGGTGAAAAACTGTTTTTT	CSVQGEGEKLFF
NA	TRBJ2-1	NA	TRBV30	TGTGCCTGGAGTGTCCGCAATGAGCAGTTCTTC	CAWSVRNEQFF